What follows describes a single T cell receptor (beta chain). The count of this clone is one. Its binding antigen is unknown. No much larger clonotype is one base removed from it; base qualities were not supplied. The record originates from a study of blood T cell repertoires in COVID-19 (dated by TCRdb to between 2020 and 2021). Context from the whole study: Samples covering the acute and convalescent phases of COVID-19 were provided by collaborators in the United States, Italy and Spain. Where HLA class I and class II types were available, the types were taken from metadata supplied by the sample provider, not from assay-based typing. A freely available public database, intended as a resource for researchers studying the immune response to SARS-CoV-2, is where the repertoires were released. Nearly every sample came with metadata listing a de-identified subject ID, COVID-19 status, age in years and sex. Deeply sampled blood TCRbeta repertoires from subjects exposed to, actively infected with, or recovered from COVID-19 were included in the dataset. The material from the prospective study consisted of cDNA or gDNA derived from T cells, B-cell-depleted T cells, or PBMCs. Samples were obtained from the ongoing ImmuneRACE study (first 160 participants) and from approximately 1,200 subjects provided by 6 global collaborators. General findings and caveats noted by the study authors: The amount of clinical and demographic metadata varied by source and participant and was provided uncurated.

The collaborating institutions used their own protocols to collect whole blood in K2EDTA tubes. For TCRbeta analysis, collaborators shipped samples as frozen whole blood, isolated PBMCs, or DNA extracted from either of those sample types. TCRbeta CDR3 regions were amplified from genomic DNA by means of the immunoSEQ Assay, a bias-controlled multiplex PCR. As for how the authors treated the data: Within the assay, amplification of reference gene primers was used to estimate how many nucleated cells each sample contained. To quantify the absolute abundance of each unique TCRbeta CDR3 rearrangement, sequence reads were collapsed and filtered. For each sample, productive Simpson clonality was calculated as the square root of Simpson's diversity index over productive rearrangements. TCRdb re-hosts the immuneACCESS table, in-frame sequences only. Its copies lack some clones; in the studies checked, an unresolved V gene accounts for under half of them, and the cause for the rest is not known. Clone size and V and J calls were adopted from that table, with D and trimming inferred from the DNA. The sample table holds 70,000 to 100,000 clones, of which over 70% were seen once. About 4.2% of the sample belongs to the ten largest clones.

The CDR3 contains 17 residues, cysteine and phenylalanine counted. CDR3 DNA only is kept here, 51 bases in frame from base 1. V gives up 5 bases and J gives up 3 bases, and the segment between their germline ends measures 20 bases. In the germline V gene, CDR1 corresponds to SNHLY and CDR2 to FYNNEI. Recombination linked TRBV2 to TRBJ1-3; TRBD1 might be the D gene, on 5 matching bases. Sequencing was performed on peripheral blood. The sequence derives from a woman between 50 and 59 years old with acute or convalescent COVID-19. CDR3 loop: CASSPLDGGGFGNTIYF. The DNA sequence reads TGTGCCAGCAGTCCACTTGACGGGGGTGGTTTTGGAAACACCATATATTTT. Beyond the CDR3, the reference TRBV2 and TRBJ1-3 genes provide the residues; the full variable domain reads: EPEVTQTPSHQVTQMGQEVILRCVPISNHLYFYWYRQILGQKVEFLVSFYNNEISEKSEIFDDQFSVERPDGSNFTLKIRSTKLEDSAMYFCASSPLDGGGFGNTIYFGEGSWLTVV.